This TCR beta chain is drawn from a study of T cell responses to AZD1222 COVID-19 vaccine (dated by TCRdb to the early 2020s). At the level of the whole study: Because spike-specific TCR depth and breadth did not differ between the two schedules, AZD1222 recipients who got a second dose at roughly 4 weeks were pooled with those who got a second dose at roughly 12 weeks. Trial participants were enrolled into age subgroups of 18-55, 56-69 and 70-plus years, which contained around 140, 26 and 57 TCR-sequenced participants, respectively. A total of 233 trial participants underwent TCR sequencing, of whom roughly 210 had received two doses of AZD1222 and some 26 had received two doses of the MenACWY control vaccine.

Points on this clone: The antigen it binds to is not known. Within one base of it there is no much larger clone, and no base qualities were kept.

The CDR3 regions of human TCRbeta chains were subjected to immunosequencing. Processing in the source paper ran as follows. Repertoire TCRs were matched against a reference library of SARS-CoV-2-specific TCRs generated with the MIRA antigen-specificity platform. Breadth meant the fraction of unique TCRs that were SARS-CoV-2-associated, whereas depth meant the fraction of total T cells that were SARS-CoV-2-associated. Using the MIRA data, every spike-specific TCR was mapped to the spike region that the TCR reacted to and assigned to either a CD4 or a CD8 class. Log10-transformed breadth and depth values were compared by one-way ANOVA with Sidak's multiple comparisons tests. TCRdb holds this immuneACCESS table with in-frame rearrangements only. Some clones are missing; in checked studies, unresolved V genes explain under half, and the rest has no known cause. That table supplies the V and J calls and clone size; D and trimming were determined from the DNA. In all, the sample holds 85,000 to 90,000 clones, and about 92% of those were seen once. In total, the top ten clones hold around 3% of the sample.

Points the paper makes about the study in general: Nearly half of unique spike-specific TCRs reportedly recognized epitopes outside regions mutated in the B.1.351 and B.1.1.7 variants. Only five to seven AZD1222 recipients were SARS-CoV-2 seropositive at baseline, limiting conclusions about previously exposed vaccinees. In the small 56-69-year group, the increase in depth fell short of significance, most likely because of low power. Because no samples from the day 14 peak response were available, repertoires could be characterized only after the peak T cell response. The whole spike protein was spanned by vaccine-associated CD4 TCRs, and dominant responses were seen in regions 160-218 and 743-854. Participants were mostly white British, with more females than males. The authors suggested clonal diversity may have been underestimated. Spike-specific TCR breadth and depth rose significantly after two AZD1222 doses compared with day 0 and with MenACWY recipients.

The intended sense of this specimen's time point label: baseline before first vaccination. The vaccinee samples were drawn from two UK trials, COV001 and COV002, one of which was a single-blind randomized controlled phase 2/3 trial testing AZD1222 (ChAdOx1 nCoV-19) in healthy adults. For TCRbeta chain sequencing, PBMC samples were collected from trial participants at day 0 and at day 28 after the second dose. CDR1 KGHSH and CDR2 LQKENI are derived from the germline V gene. Its CDR3 holds 16 amino acids, cysteine through phenylalanine. Only the CDR3 part of the read is kept: 48 bases, read in frame from the first base. V is reduced by 3 bases and J by 5 bases, leaving a spacing of 19 bases between them.

The sequence is built from TRBV18 and TRBJ1-1; TRBD1 could be the D gene, as 6 bases match. Source: peripheral blood, taken on day 0 of AZD1222 vaccination. This receptor was taken from an adult in good health. The nucleotide sequence reads as follows: TGTGCCAGCTCACCCCCAGGGCCAGGCAGGGGAACTGAAGCTTTCTTT. This encodes CASSPPGPGRGTEAFF.